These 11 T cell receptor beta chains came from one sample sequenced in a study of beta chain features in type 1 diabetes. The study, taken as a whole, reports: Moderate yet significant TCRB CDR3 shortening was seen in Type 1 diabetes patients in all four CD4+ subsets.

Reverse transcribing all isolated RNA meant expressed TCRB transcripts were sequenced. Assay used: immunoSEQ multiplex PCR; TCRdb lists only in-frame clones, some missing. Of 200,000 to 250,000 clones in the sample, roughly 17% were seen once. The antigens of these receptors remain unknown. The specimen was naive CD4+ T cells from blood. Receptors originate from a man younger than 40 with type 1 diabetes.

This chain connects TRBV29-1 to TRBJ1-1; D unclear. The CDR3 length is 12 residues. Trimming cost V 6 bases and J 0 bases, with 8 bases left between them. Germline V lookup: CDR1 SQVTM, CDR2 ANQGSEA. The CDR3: CSVLTVNTEAFF. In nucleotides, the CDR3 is TGCAGCGTGCTGACGGTGAACACTGAAGCTTTCTTT.

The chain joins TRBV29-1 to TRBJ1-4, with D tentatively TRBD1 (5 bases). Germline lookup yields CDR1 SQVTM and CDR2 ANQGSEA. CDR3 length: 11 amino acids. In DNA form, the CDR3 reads TGCTCGAGCAGGGAGAATGAAAAACTGTTTTTT. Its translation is CSSRENEKLFF.

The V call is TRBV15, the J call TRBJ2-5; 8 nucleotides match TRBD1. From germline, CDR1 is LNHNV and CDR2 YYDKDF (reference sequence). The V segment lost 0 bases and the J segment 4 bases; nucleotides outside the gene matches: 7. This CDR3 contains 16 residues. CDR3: CATSREPQGASETQYF. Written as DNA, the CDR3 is TGTGCCACCAGCAGAGAACCGCAGGGGGCATCAGAGACCCAGTACTTC.

This chain's CDR3 is CAWSALFEQYF. The DNA of the CDR3 is TGTGCCTGGAGTGCTCTTTTCGAGCAGTACTTC. The chain is built from TRBV30 and TRBJ2-7; no definite D call. Germline loops: CDR1 GTSNPN, CDR2 SVGIG (reference sequence). The CDR3 covers 11 residues. Trimming pared 1 base from V and 6 bases from J, leaving 7 bases between.

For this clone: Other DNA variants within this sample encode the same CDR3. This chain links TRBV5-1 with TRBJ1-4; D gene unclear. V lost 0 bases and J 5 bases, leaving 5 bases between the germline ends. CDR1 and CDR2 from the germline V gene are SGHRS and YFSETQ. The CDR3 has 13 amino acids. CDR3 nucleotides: TGCGCCAGCAGCTTGGACCCGAATGAAAAACTGTTTTTT. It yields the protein CASSLDPNEKLFF.

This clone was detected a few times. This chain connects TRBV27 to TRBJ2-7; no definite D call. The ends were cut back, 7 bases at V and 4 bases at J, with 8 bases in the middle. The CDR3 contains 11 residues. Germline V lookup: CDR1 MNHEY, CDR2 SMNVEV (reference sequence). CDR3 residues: CASKGRYEQYF. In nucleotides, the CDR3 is TGTGCCAGCAAAGGCAGATACGAGCAGTACTTC.

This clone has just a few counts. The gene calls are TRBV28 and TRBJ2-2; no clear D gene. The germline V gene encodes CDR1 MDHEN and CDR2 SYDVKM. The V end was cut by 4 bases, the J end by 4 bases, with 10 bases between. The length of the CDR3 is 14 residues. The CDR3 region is CASSSGAFTGELFF. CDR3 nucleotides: TGTGCCAGCAGTTCAGGAGCGTTCACCGGGGAGCTGTTTTTT. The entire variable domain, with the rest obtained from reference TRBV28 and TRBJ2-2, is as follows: DVKVTQSSRYLVKRTGEKVFLECVQDMDHENMFWYRQDPGLGLRLIYFSYDVKMKEKGDIPEGYSVSREKKERFSLILESASTNQTSMYLCASSSGAFTGELFFGEGSRLTVL.

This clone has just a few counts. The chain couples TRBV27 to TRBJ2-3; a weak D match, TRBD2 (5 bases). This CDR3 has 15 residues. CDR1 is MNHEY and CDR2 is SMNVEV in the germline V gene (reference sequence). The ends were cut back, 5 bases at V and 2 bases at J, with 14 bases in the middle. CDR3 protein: CASSPAAGTTDTQYF. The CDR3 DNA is TGTGCCAGCAGTCCCGCTGCGGGTACCACAGATACGCAGTATTTT.

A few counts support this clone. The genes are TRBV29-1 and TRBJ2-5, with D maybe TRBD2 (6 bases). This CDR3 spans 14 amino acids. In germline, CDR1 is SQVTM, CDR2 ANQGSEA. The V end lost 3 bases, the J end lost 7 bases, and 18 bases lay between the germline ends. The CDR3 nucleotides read TGCAGCGTTGACCCAGTCGGCCCCGGGGGGACCCAGTACTTC. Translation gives CSVDPVGPGGTQYF.

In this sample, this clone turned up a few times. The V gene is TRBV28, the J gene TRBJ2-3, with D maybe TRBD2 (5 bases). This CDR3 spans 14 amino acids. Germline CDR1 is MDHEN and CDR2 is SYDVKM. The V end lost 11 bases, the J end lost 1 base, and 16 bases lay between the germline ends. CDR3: CALLAVPGTDTQYF. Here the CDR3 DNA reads TGTGCCCTGCTAGCAGTCCCGGGCACAGATACGCAGTATTTT.

CDR3: CASSSLGPGLNYNEQFF. CDR3 sequence (DNA): TGTGCCAGCAGCTCTCTGGGTCCGGGACTTAACTACAATGAGCAGTTCTTC. The V gene is TRBV9, the J gene TRBJ2-1; the D gene is possibly TRBD2 (6 bases). Trimming stripped 4 bases from V and 3 bases from J, with 20 bases between. This CDR3 contains 17 residues. The V gene's germline CDR1 is SGDLS and CDR2 YYNGEE.